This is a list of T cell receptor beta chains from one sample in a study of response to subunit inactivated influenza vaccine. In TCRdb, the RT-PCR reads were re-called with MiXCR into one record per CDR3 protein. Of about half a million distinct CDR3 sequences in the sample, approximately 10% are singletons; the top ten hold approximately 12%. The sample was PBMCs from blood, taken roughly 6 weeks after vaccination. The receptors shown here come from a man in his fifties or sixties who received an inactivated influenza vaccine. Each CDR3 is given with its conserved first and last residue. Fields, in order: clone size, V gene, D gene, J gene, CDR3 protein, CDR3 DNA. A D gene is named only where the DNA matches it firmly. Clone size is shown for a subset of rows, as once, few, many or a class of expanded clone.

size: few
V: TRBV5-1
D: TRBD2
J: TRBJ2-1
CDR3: CASSLGSSGVNEQFF
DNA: TGCGCCAGCAGCTTGGGCTCTAGCGGGGTTAATGAGCAGTTCTTC

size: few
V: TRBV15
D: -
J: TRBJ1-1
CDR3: CATSRGMVMNTEAFF
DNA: TGTGCCACCAGCAGAGGAATGGTCATGAACACTGAAGCTTTCTTT

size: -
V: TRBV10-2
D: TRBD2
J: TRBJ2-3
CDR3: CATSDGMKGLAGGDTQYF
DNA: TGCGCCACCTCTGACGGAATGAAGGGACTAGCGGGGGGAGATACGCAGTATTTT

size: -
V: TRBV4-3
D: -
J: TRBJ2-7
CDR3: CASSQGMYYEQYF
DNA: TGCGCCAGCAGCCAAGGGATGTACTACGAGCAGTACTTC

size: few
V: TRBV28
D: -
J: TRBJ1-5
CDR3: CASNGDSNQPQHF
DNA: TGTGCCAGCAACGGGGATAGCAATCAGCCCCAGCATTTT

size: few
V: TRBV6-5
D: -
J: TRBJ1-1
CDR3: CASSYAPNGNTEAFF
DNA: TGTGCCAGCAGTTACGCCCCGAACGGGAACACTGAAGCTTTCTTT

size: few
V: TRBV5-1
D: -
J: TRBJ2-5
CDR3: CASSLVRQSGETQYF
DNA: TGCGCCAGCAGCTTGGTGCGACAGTCCGGCGAGACCCAGTACTTC

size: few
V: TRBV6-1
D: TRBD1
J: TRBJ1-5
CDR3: CASSEAQTGGFQPQHF
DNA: TGTGCCAGCAGTGAAGCCCAGACAGGGGGCTTTCAGCCCCAGCATTTT

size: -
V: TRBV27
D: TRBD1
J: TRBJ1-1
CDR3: CASRPTGGTEAFF
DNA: TGTGCCAGCAGGCCTACAGGGGGCACTGAAGCTTTCTTT

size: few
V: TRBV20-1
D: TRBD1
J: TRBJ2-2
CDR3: CSARLPDRVGVGELFF
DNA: TGCAGTGCTAGGCTCCCCGACAGGGTCGGGGTCGGGGAGCTGTTTTTT

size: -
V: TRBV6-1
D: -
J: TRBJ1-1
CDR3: CASSELLKGNTEAFF
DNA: TGTGCCAGCAGTGAACTTTTGAAGGGGAACACTGAAGCTTTCTTT

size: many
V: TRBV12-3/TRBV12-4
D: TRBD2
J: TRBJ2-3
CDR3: CASSPHGGGAPDTQYF
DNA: TGTGCCAGCAGCCCTCACGGCGGGGGGGCCCCAGATACGCAGTATTTT

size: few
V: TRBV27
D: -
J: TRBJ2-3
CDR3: CASSPAYSTDTQYF
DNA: TGTGCCAGCAGTCCTGCATATAGCACAGATACGCAGTATTTT

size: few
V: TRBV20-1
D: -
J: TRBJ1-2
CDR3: CSARDPRPATAGPNYGYTF
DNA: TGCAGTGCTAGAGATCCCCGCCCCGCGACGGCAGGACCGAACTATGGCTACACCTTC

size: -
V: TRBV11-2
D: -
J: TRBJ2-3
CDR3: CASSPLLVLTDTQYF
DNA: TGTGCCAGCAGCCCCCTACTAGTACTGACAGATACGCAGTATTTT

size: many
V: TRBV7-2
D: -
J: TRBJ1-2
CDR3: CASSPNAGAGGYTF
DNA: TGTGCCAGCAGCCCCAATGCAGGGGCCGGTGGCTACACCTTC

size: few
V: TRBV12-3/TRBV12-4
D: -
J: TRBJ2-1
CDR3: CASSLGTKPYNEQFF
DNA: TGTGCCAGCAGTTTAGGGACCAAACCGTACAATGAGCAGTTCTTC

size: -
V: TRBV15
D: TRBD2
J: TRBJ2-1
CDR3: CATSRDTSGGLHEQFF
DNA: TGTGCCACCAGCAGAGATACGTCGGGGGGGCTCCATGAGCAGTTCTTC

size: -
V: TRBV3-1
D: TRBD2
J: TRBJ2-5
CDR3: CASSQGTSGSQETQYF
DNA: TGTGCCAGCAGCCAAGGGACTAGCGGGAGCCAAGAGACCCAGTACTTC

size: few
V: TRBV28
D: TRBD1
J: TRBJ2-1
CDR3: CASSPPDRNNEQFF
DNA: TGTGCCAGCAGTCCACCGGACAGGAACAATGAGCAGTTCTTC

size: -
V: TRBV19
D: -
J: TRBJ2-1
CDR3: CASSIGARAGDEQFF
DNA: TGTGCCAGTAGTATAGGCGCCAGGGCGGGTGATGAGCAGTTCTTC

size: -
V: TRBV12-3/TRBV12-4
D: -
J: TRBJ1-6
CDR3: CASSPRGYNSPLHF
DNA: TGTGCCAGCAGTCCCAGGGGTTATAATTCACCCCTCCACTTT

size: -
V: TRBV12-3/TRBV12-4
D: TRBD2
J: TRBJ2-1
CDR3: CASSNSGGSSYNEQFF
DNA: TGTGCCAGCAGTAATAGCGGGGGGAGCTCCTACAATGAGCAGTTCTTC

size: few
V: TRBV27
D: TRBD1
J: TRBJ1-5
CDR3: CASSSTGVYNQPQHF
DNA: TGTGCCAGCAGCTCTACAGGGGTCTACAATCAGCCCCAGCATTTT

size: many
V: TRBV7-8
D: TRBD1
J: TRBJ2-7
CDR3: CASSLGQGGSYEQYF
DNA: TGTGCCAGCAGCTTAGGACAGGGCGGCTCCTACGAGCAGTACTTC

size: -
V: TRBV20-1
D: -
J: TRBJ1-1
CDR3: CSAREGEPEAFF
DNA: TGCAGTGCTAGAGAGGGGGAACCTGAAGCTTTCTTT

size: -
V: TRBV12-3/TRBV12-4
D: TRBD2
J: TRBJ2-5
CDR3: CASSTIRTSGGQTQYF
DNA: TGTGCCAGTAGTACGATTAGGACTAGCGGGGGGCAGACCCAGTACTTC

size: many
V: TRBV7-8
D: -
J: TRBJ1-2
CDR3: CASSLGGQDGSYGYTF
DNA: TGTGCCAGCAGCTTAGGCGGACAAGACGGCTCCTATGGCTACACCTTC

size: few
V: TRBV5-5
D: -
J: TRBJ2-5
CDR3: CASSSDTTGRETQYF
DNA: TGTGCCAGCAGCTCCGACACCACGGGTCGGGAGACCCAGTACTTC

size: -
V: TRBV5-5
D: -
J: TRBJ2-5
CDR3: CASSAQGGETQYF
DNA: TGTGCCAGCAGCGCACAGGGCGGCGAGACCCAGTACTTC

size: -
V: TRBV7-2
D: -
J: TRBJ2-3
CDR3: CASSLMGRVPDTQYF
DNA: TGTGCCAGCAGCTTAATGGGCAGGGTGCCAGATACGCAGTATTTT

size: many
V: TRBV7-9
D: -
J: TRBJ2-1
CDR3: CASSFKGQRYNEQFF
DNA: TGTGCCAGCAGCTTTAAGGGCCAGAGGTACAATGAGCAGTTCTTC

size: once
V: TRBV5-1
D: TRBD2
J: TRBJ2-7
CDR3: CASSWGSGTSGRAMEYEQYF
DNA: TGCGCCAGCAGCTGGGGCAGCGGGACTAGCGGGAGGGCTATGGAGTACGAGCAGTACTTC

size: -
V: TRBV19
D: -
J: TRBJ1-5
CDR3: CASSYLNQPQHF
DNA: TGTGCCAGTAGTTACCTCAATCAGCCCCAGCATTTT

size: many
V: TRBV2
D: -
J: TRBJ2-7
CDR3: CASSEGGLPYEQYF
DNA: TGTGCCAGCAGTGAAGGCGGGTTGCCCTACGAGCAGTACTTC

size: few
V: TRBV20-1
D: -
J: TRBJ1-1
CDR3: CSARDPRRAVTEAFF
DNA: TGCAGTGCTAGAGATCCCCGCCGCGCAGTTACTGAAGCTTTCTTT

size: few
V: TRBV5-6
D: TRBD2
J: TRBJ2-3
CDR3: CASRLAGGEWTDTQYF
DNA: TGTGCCAGCAGGTTAGCGGGGGGGGAATGGACAGATACGCAGTATTTT

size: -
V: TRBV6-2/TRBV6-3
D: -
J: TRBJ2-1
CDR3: CASRRVPRGPDSLVKTPFF
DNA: TGTGCCAGCAGAAGAGTTCCGAGGGGACCGGACAGTCTCGTTAAAACTCCGTTCTTC

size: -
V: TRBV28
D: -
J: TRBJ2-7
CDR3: CASSLAGAPDEQYF
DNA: TGTGCCAGCAGTTTGGCCGGGGCCCCCGACGAGCAGTACTTC

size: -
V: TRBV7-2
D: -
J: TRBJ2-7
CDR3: CAPLQWGRYEQYF
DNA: TGTGCCCCCCTCCAATGGGGAAGGTACGAGCAGTACTTC

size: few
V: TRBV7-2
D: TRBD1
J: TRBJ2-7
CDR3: CASSLSSGQGFYEQYF
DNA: TGTGCCAGCAGCTTATCCTCCGGACAGGGGTTCTACGAGCAGTACTTC

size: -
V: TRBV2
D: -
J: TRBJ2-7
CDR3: CASRTDAYEQYF
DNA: TGTGCCAGCAGGACAGACGCCTACGAGCAGTACTTC

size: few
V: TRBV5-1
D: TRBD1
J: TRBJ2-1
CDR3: CASSWRSTGVEQFF
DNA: TGCGCCAGCAGCTGGAGATCCACAGGGGTTGAGCAGTTCTTC

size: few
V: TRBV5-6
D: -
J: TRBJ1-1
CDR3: CASSYSGRSTGMNTEAFF
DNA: TGTGCCAGCAGCTACTCCGGGAGGAGTACAGGGATGAACACTGAAGCTTTCTTT

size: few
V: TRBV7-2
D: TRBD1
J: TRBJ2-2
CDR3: CASSAGTGWAGELFF
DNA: TGTGCCAGCAGCGCCGGGACAGGGTGGGCCGGGGAGCTGTTTTTT

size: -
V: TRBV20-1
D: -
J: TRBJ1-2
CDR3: CCAREPVGANYGYTF
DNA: TGCTGTGCTAGGGAGCCAGTGGGGGCTAACTATGGCTACACCTTC

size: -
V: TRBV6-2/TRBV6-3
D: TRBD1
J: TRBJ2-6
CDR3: CASGFRGTGANVLTF
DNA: TGTGCCAGCGGCTTCAGGGGGACTGGGGCCAACGTCCTGACTTTC

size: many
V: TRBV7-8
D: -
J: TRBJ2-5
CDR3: CASSLAAPQETQYF
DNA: TGTGCCAGCAGCTTAGCGGCACCCCAAGAGACCCAGTACTTC